A selection of T cell receptor beta chains follows, all from one sample in a study of blood T cell repertoires in COVID-19. This table comes from immunoSEQ multiplex PCR, and its TCRdb copy is limited to in-frame clones, with some not included. The repertoire holds about 5,600 clones, less than 85% seen once, with approximately 12% in the top ten. Specimen: peripheral blood. All receptors derive from a human donor in a cohort sampled during active COVID-19. Each CDR3 is given with its conserved first and last residue. The D gene is left open where the match is weak. Clone size is not always given. Where it is, it says once, few, many or a class for expanded clones.

>17|TRBJ1-3|TRBV3-1/TRBV3-2|.|.
CASSAECPIHARNTIYF
TGTGCCAGCAGCGCGGAATGTCCCATACACGCACGAAACACCATATATTTT
>15|TRBJ2-2|TRBV7-9|.|TRBD2
CASGTSGVNTGELFF
TGTGCCAGCGGAACTAGCGGGGTAAACACCGGGGAGCTGTTTTTT
>15|TRBJ2-6|TRBV19|.|.
CASSMGRKGANVLTF
TGTGCCAGTAGTATGGGCCGCAAGGGGGCCAACGTCCTGACTTTC
>13|TRBJ2-3|TRBV7-3|.|.
CASSLDSTDTQYF
TGTGCCAGCAGCTTGGACTCCACAGATACGCAGTATTTT
>16|TRBJ2-3|TRBV15|.|.
CATSRSRLSSTDTQYF
TGTGCCACCAGCAGATCAAGACTAAGTAGCACAGATACGCAGTATTTT
>16|TRBJ2-7|TRBV7-9|once|.
CASSPVGGTVVREQYF
TGTGCCAGCAGCCCGGTCGGGGGTACAGTTGTACGCGAGCAGTACTTC
>15|TRBJ1-5|TRBV5-3|few|.
CARGQARQGNQPQHF
TGTGCCAGGGGTCAAGCGAGGCAGGGTAATCAGCCCCAGCATTTT
>17|TRBJ2-5|TRBV5-1|.|TRBD2
CASSWGGLAGPGETQYF
TGCGCCAGCAGCTGGGGGGGTCTAGCGGGGCCTGGAGAGACCCAGTACTTC
>15|TRBJ2-7|TRBV6-1|few|TRBD1
CASSETGTGGHEQYF
TGTGCCAGCAGTGAAACCGGGACAGGGGGGCACGAGCAGTACTTC
>14|TRBJ1-4|TRBV7-9|.|.
CASSLGGAREKLFF
TGTGCCAGCAGCTTAGGAGGTGCTCGTGAAAAACTGTTTTTT
>15|TRBJ1-4|TRBV5-4|.|TRBD1
CASSSNTGGLQKLFF
TGTGCCAGCAGCAGTAATACAGGGGGCTTGCAAAAACTGTTTTTT
>15|TRBJ2-7|TRBV4-1|.|TRBD2
CASSPGLANAYEQYF
TGCGCCAGCAGCCCGGGACTAGCGAACGCCTACGAGCAGTACTTC
>17|TRBJ1-5|TRBV7-2|.|.
CASSPRQPFSTNQPQHF
TGTGCCAGCAGCCCCCGACAGCCCTTCTCGACGAATCAGCCCCAGCATTTT
>15|TRBJ1-2|TRBV28|.|.
CASSGIGGRVYGYTF
TGTGCCAGCAGTGGCATCGGCGGGCGCGTATATGGCTACACCTTC
>18|TRBJ2-3|TRBV11-3|.|TRBD2
CASSLGLEATSVTDTQYF
TGTGCCAGCAGCTTAGGGTTGGAGGCGACTAGCGTCACAGATACGCAGTATTTT
>15|TRBJ2-3|TRBV7-3|.|TRBD2
CASSHTSGTIDTQYF
TGTGCCAGCAGCCATACTAGCGGGACAATAGATACGCAGTATTTT
>13|TRBJ1-2|TRBV28|.|TRBD1
CASSFRGHWGYTF
TGTGCCAGCAGTTTTAGGGGGCATTGGGGCTACACCTTC
>13|TRBJ2-7|TRBV2|.|.
CASSWTDPTEQYF
TGTGCCAGCAGTTGGACTGACCCGACCGAGCAGTACTTC
>13|TRBJ1-1|TRBV9|.|.
CASSVGPRGEAFF
TGTGCCAGCAGCGTAGGCCCCCGGGGGGAAGCTTTCTTT
>15|TRBJ2-7|TRBV4-2|once|TRBD2
CASSQAGGPMREQYF
TGTGCCAGCAGCCAAGCGGGAGGGCCTATGAGGGAGCAGTACTTC
>15|TRBJ2-3|TRBV7-6|.|TRBD1
CASSLDRGSTDTQYF
TGTGCCAGCAGCTTAGACAGGGGAAGCACAGATACGCAGTATTTT
>14|TRBJ1-6|TRBV27|few|TRBD1
CASSYRTGNSPLHF
TGTGCCAGCAGTTACCGGACAGGGAATTCACCCCTCCACTTT
>17|TRBJ1-2|TRBV4-1|.|TRBD1
CASSQVTQGSPGSGYTF
TGCGCCAGCAGCCAAGTGACACAGGGGTCCCCGGGGAGTGGCTACACCTTC
>15|TRBJ2-7|TRBV28|.|TRBD2
CASRPSVAGINEQYF
TGTGCCAGCAGGCCTTCCGTAGCGGGAATAAACGAGCAGTACTTC
>16|TRBJ1-2|TRBV6-5|.|TRBD1
CASSYSRTGGNYGYTF
TGTGCCAGCAGTTACTCCCGGACAGGAGGTAACTATGGCTACACCTTC
>15|TRBJ1-2|TRBV6-5|.|TRBD1
CASSYLDRAYYGYTF
TGTGCCAGCAGTTACCTCGACAGGGCCTACTATGGCTACACCTTC